This T cell receptor beta chain was identified during a study of T cell changes during pregnancy in multiple sclerosis. V trimming: 5 bases; J trimming: 0 bases; junction bases outside the gene matches: 6. Germline V gene sequence: CDR1 MDHEN, CDR2 SYDVKM. The CDR3 totals 16 residues. Data came from immunoSEQ multiplex PCR; TCRdb stores just in-frame clones and leaves some out. The repertoire holds tens of thousands of clones, roughly 92% seen once, with less than 3.5% in the top ten. This clone was recorded only once. V and J are TRBV28 and TRBJ2-4, with TRBD1 identical over 8 bases. The receptor comes from a female donor in good health, enrolled as a control in a pregnancy study. Sequencing used peripheral blood, obtained in the third trimester of pregnancy. The CDR3 loop reads CASSPQGVEAKNIQYF. The CDR3 nucleotides are TGTGCCAGCAGTCCACAGGGGGTGGAAGCCAAAAACATTCAGTACTTC.